What follows are 32 T cell receptor beta chains derived from one specimen sequenced in a study of OX40 agonist ivuxolimab in advanced cancers. TCRdb's table, derived via immunoSEQ multiplex PCR, lists solely in-frame clones and lacks some. The table has roughly 65,000 clones, about nine tenths seen once. This specimen was CD4+ or CD8+ T cells sorted from blood, taken in a trial of the OX40 agonist ivuxolimab. The receptors come from an adult with an advanced solid tumor such as melanoma, head and neck, liver or kidney cancer.

V usage is TRBV6-5 and J usage is TRBJ1-1; D is uncertain. The CDR3 is 16 amino acids. Trimming took off 3 bases at V and 4 bases at J, with 18 bases between the two ends. Germline assignment: CDR1 MNHEY and CDR2 SVGAGI. The CDR3 sequence: CASSYRVNSVGTEAFF. CDR3 bases: TGTGCCAGCAGTTATAGGGTTAATTCAGTCGGCACTGAAGCTTTCTTT.

This chain uses TRBV6-5 with TRBJ2-5; no clear D gene. Germline CDR1 is MNHEY and CDR2 is SVGAGI. The V end was cut by 6 bases, the J end by 1 base, with 12 bases between. The CDR3 runs to 14 residues. The CDR3 here is CASRSTDGQETQYF. The CDR3 DNA reads as TGTGCCAGCAGATCAACGGACGGCCAAGAGACCCAGTACTTC.

The V gene is TRBV6-1, the J gene TRBJ2-7; D tentatively fits TRBD1 or TRBD2 (6 bases each). The V gene lost 2 bases and the J gene lost 5 bases, with 13 bases spanning the gap. This CDR3 region has 14 residues. Per germline, CDR1 MNHNS and CDR2 SASEGT. The CDR3 loop is CASSEILGGHEQYF. CDR3 coding DNA: TGTGCCAGCAGTGAAATTTTAGGGGGGCACGAGCAGTACTTC.

V and J are TRBV27 and TRBJ2-7, with D uncertain. The V end lost 2 bases, the J end lost 2 bases, and 10 bases lay between the germline ends. The CDR3 has 14 amino acids. Germline CDR1 MNHEY, CDR2 SMNVEV (reference sequence). CDR3 sequence (DNA): TGTGCCAGCAGTTTAGTGTCGGGTCCCTACGAGCAGTACTTC. This translates into CASSLVSGPYEQYF.

The chain employs TRBV5-1 and TRBJ1-3; the D gene is possibly TRBD1 (5 bases). Trimming removed 3 bases from V and 1 base from J, with 11 bases in between. Germline lookup yields CDR1 SGHRS and CDR2 YFSETQ. This CDR3 spans 15 amino acids. CDR3 nucleotide sequence: TGCGCCAGCAGCTCCGACAGAGCATCTGGAAACACCATATATTTT. Amino acid sequence: CASSSDRASGNTIYF. Together with reference TRBV5-1 and TRBJ1-3, the CDR3 gives the full variable domain: KAGVTQTPRYLIKTRGQQVTLSCSPISGHRSVSWYQQTPGQGLQFLFEYFSETQRNKGNFPGRFSGRQFSNSRSEMNVSTLELGDSALYLCASSSDRASGNTIYFGEGSWLTVV.

This chain joins TRBV19 and TRBJ1-5, with D possibly being TRBD1 (6 bases). Germline V gene sequence: CDR1 LNHDA, CDR2 SQIVND (reference sequence). The germline V and J ends were trimmed by 8 bases and 4 bases, with 18 bases remaining between them. This CDR3 spans 15 amino acids. CDR3 amino acids: CASHGWTAGNQPQHF. The DNA of the CDR3 is TGTGCCAGTCATGGGTGGACAGCCGGAAATCAGCCCCAGCATTTT.

This chain connects TRBV14 to TRBJ2-5; D not resolved. V was cut by 1 base and J by 4 bases, with 1 base left in between. CDR1 is SGHDN and CDR2 is FVKESK in the germline V gene. The CDR3 totals 11 residues. This CDR3 is CASSQVETQYF. CDR3 nucleotide sequence: TGTGCCAGCAGCCAAGTAGAGACCCAGTACTTC.

This clone appeared once. The chain combines TRBV5-6 with TRBJ2-4; no firm D call. Trimming removed 0 bases from V and 0 bases from J, with 4 bases in between. The CDR3 contains 14 residues. The V gene's germline CDR1 is SGHDT and CDR2 YYEEEE. The CDR3 here is CASSLVLAKNIQYF. CDR3 DNA sequence: TGTGCCAGCAGCTTGGTTCTAGCCAAAAACATTCAGTACTTC.

CDR3 loop: CASSSLKSGTDTQYF. CDR3 nucleotide sequence: TGTGCCAGCAGCTCCTTAAAAAGTGGCACAGATACGCAGTATTTT. J is TRBJ2-3 and V is TRBV7-3; no definite D call. CDR1 is SGHTA, CDR2 FQGTGA, per germline. The V and J ends lost 4 bases and 1 base respectively, with 12 bases between them. The CDR3 length is 15 residues.

This chain connects TRBV2 to TRBJ1-5; the D gene is possibly TRBD1 (6 bases). The germline V gene encodes CDR1 SNHLY and CDR2 FYNNEI. V lost 4 bases and J 1 base, leaving 20 bases between the germline ends. The CDR3 consists of 18 residues. CDR3 sequence (DNA): TGTGCCAGCAGTGCCCGACAGGCAAGTAGGCAAAGCAATCAGCCCCAGCATTTT. Translation: CASSARQASRQSNQPQHF. Full variable domain (remainder filled in from reference TRBV2 and TRBJ1-5): EPEVTQTPSHQVTQMGQEVILRCVPISNHLYFYWYRQILGQKVEFLVSFYNNEISEKSEIFDDQFSVERPDGSNFTLKIRSTKLEDSAMYFCASSARQASRQSNQPQHFGDGTRLSIL.

A single count supports this clone. The J gene is TRBJ1-1, the V gene TRBV15; 8 nucleotides align to TRBD1. This CDR3 contains 15 residues. Germline values: CDR1 LNHNV, CDR2 YYDKDF (reference sequence). The trim removed 0 bases at V and 13 bases at J, leaving 13 bases unmatched. The CDR3 nucleotides are TGTGCCACCAGCAGAGATGGGATTCAGGGGGCGGGGAATTTCTTT. It specifies CATSRDGIQGAGNFF.

The chain carries TRBV19 and TRBJ1-1, with D perhaps matching TRBD1 (6 bases). The CDR3 spans 16 residues. The V end lost 6 bases, the J end lost 0 bases, and 17 bases lay between the germline ends. Germline V gene data show CDR1 as LNHDA and CDR2 as SQIVND (reference sequence). CDR3 bases: TGTGCCAGTAGAGCTGGACAGAGATCTATGAACACTGAAGCTTTCTTT. This encodes CASRAGQRSMNTEAFF.

The chain employs TRBV5-1 and TRBJ2-1, with D possibly being TRBD2 (6 bases). The length of the CDR3 is 16 residues. The ends were cut back, 3 bases at V and 7 bases at J, with 20 bases in the middle. CDR1 SGHRS and CDR2 YFSETQ come from the germline V gene. In DNA form, the CDR3 reads TGCGCCAGCAGCTACATTGGAGGGGCATCAGATAATGAGCAGTTCTTC. It yields the protein CASSYIGGASDNEQFF. The full variable domain, completed using reference TRBV5-1 and TRBJ2-1, is KAGVTQTPRYLIKTRGQQVTLSCSPISGHRSVSWYQQTPGQGLQFLFEYFSETQRNKGNFPGRFSGRQFSNSRSEMNVSTLELGDSALYLCASSYIGGASDNEQFFGPGTRLTVL.

This sequence joins TRBV5-1 and TRBJ2-1, with 15 bases that match TRBD2. Germline values: CDR1 SGHRS, CDR2 YFSETQ. V lost 4 bases to trimming and J lost 8 bases; unmatched junction nucleotides: 7. The CDR3 is 16 amino acids. This CDR3 reads CASSPGTSGRSDEQFF. CDR3 coding DNA: TGCGCCAGCAGCCCCGGGACTAGCGGGAGGAGTGATGAGCAGTTCTTC.

CDR3 residues: CASSVGRVEVYGYTF. CDR3 nucleotides: TGTGCCAGCAGTGTAGGCAGGGTCGAGGTGTATGGCTACACCTTC. J is TRBJ1-2 and V is TRBV6-1, with D possibly being TRBD1 (5 bases). This CDR3 is 15 amino acids long. V lost 4 bases and J lost 5, with 17 bases in between. Germline V CDR1 and CDR2: MNHNS, SASEGT.

The chain joins TRBV6-6 to TRBJ1-2, with unresolved D. V shed 2 bases and J shed 4 bases, with 11 bases lying between them. The CDR3 is 14 amino acids. Germline CDR1 reads MNHNY; CDR2 reads SVGAGI (reference sequence). CDR3: CASSYEGSFYGYTF. The CDR3 nucleotides read TGTGCCAGCAGTTACGAAGGAAGCTTCTATGGCTACACCTTC.

The rearrangement uses TRBV10-1 and TRBJ2-2; 10 nucleotides line up with TRBD1. V lost 8 bases, J lost 0 bases, and 3 bases stayed unmatched. The CDR3 is 15 amino acids. Germline V gene data show CDR1 as WNHNN and CDR2 as SYGVQD (reference sequence). In nucleotides, the CDR3 is TGCGCCAGCCGCGGGACAGGGGCGAACACCGGGGAGCTGTTTTTT. The encoded protein is CASRGTGANTGELFF.

The chain links TRBV7-9 to TRBJ2-3; no clear D. The CDR3 extends over 15 amino acids. V was pared by 2 bases and J by 2 bases, with 11 bases between. Germline CDR1 is SEHNR and CDR2 is FQNEAQ (reference sequence). The CDR3 spells CASSLRIATTDTQYF. The CDR3 bases are TGTGCCAGCAGCTTAAGGATAGCCACCACAGATACGCAGTATTTT.

The chain combines TRBV5-1 with TRBJ2-6; 8 bases align to TRBD1. Germline assignment: CDR1 SGHRS and CDR2 YFSETQ. V was pared by 2 bases and J by 0 bases, with 4 bases of the junction left unmatched. There are 17 residues in the CDR3. CDR3 nucleotide sequence: TGCGCCAGCAGCTTAGGGACAGGCCGCTCTGGGGCCAACGTCCTGACTTTC. The encoded protein is CASSLGTGRSGANVLTF.

The chain combines TRBV18 with TRBJ2-5; D might be TRBD2 (5 bases). The CDR3 covers 17 residues. Germline V gene data show CDR1 as KGHSH and CDR2 as LQKENI. The ends were cut back, 0 bases at V and 5 bases at J, with 19 bases in the middle. CDR3 loop: CASSPPIVGDGSETQYF. CDR3 bases: TGTGCCAGCTCACCACCGATCGTGGGAGATGGTTCCGAGACCCAGTACTTC.

This chain connects TRBV5-1 to TRBJ2-3, with 8 bases fitting TRBD1. Unmatched junction bases numbered 6, after V lost 2 bases and J lost 1 base. The CDR3 covers 16 residues. The germline gives CDR1 SGHRS, CDR2 YFSETQ. DNA of the CDR3: TGCGCCAGCAGCTTCCTGGACAGGGCCGGCACAGATACGCAGTATTTT. This sequence encodes CASSFLDRAGTDTQYF. Full variable domain (outside the CDR3, taken from reference TRBV5-1 and TRBJ2-3): KAGVTQTPRYLIKTRGQQVTLSCSPISGHRSVSWYQQTPGQGLQFLFEYFSETQRNKGNFPGRFSGRQFSNSRSEMNVSTLELGDSALYLCASSFLDRAGTDTQYFGPGTRLTVL.

The chain carries TRBV11-2 and TRBJ2-7; no clear D. V was shortened by 0 bases and J by 4 bases, with 4 bases between the two germline ends. There are 12 residues in the CDR3. CDR1 is SGHAT and CDR2 is FQNNGV in the germline V gene. The CDR3 DNA sequence: TGTGCCAGCAGCTTAGAGGGTTACGAGCAGTACTTC. Translating it yields CASSLEGYEQYF.

The chain uses TRBV5-4 and TRBJ2-1, with D perhaps matching TRBD1 (5 bases). V shed 2 bases and J shed 9 bases, with 12 bases lying between them. This CDR3 has 13 residues. CDR1 is SGHNT, CDR2 YYREEE, per germline (reference sequence). The CDR3 coding sequence is TGTGCCAGCAGCTTAACTGGGGCAGGTGAGCAGTTCTTC. As protein: CASSLTGAGEQFF. The full variable domain, in which reference TRBV5-4 and TRBJ2-1 provide the parts outside the CDR3, is ETGVTQSPTHLIKTRGQQVTLRCSSQSGHNTVSWYQQALGQGPQFIFQYYREEENGRGNFPPRFSGLQFPNYSSELNVNALELDDSALYLCASSLTGAGEQFFGPGTRLTVL.

The rearrangement joins TRBV5-1 to TRBJ2-1; no clear D. The CDR3 is 14 amino acids. Germline V CDR1 and CDR2: SGHRS, YFSETQ. Trimming stripped 4 bases from V and 0 bases from J, with 8 bases between. The CDR3 sequence: CASSPDHSYNEQFF. The CDR3 nucleotides are TGCGCCAGCAGCCCTGACCACTCCTACAATGAGCAGTTCTTC.

The V and J genes are TRBV4-1 and TRBJ2-5; D is unclear. The CDR3 is made up of 14 amino acids. With 6 bases removed from V and 7 bases from J, the gap between germline ends came to 18 bases. In germline, CDR1 is MGHRA, CDR2 YSYEKL. CDR3: CASSPGPPSLTQYF. The CDR3 DNA is TGCGCCAGCAGTCCGGGTCCTCCCTCATTGACCCAGTACTTC.

The chain combines TRBV28 with TRBJ1-2, with TRBD1 matching 8 bases. With V trimmed by 7 bases and J by 4 bases, 8 bases remained unmatched. The germline V gene encodes CDR1 MDHEN and CDR2 SYDVKM. The CDR3 runs to 14 residues. CDR3 coding DNA: TGTGCCAGCACCAGGACAGGGACCCCCTATGGCTACACCTTC. This encodes CASTRTGTPYGYTF.

The chain uses TRBV6-6 and TRBJ1-5; 7 bases match TRBD1. Per the germline V gene, CDR1 is MNHNY and CDR2 is SVGAGI (reference sequence). V trimming: 11 bases; J trimming: 2 bases; junction bases outside the gene matches: 6. This CDR3 comprises 13 residues. The CDR3 region has the DNA TGTGCCGGAAACACAGGGGGCAATCAGCCCCAGCATTTT. Encoded protein: CAGNTGGNQPQHF.

CDR3: CNVRVSYTDTQYF. The CDR3 DNA sequence: TGCAACGTCAGGGTTAGCTACACAGATACGCAGTATTTT. J is TRBJ2-3 and V is TRBV29-1; D may be TRBD1 (5 bases). This CDR3 comprises 13 residues. Germline V gene lookup returns CDR1 SQVTM and CDR2 ANQGSEA.

The chain combines TRBV19 with TRBJ1-5; D is undetermined. The germline CDR1 and CDR2 sequences are LNHDA and SQIVND (reference sequence). This CDR3 comprises 19 residues. Deletions cut 6 bases from V and 0 bases from J, with 24 bases between. The DNA of the CDR3 is TGTGCCAGTAGCGCGCGCGGCCAAAGATCCCCTTATAGCAATCAGCCCCAGCATTTT. Translating gives CASSARGQRSPYSNQPQHF.

The rearrangement joins TRBV12-5 to TRBJ1-5, with 7 bases lining up with TRBD1. V shed 6 bases and J 6 bases; nucleotides not matched to a gene: 14. This CDR3 spans 16 amino acids. Germline V gene lookup returns CDR1 LGHNT and CDR2 FRNRAP. In DNA, the CDR3 is TGTGCTAGTGGCCGCTCAGGGGGTCGGGACCCTCAGCCCCAGCATTTT. Protein sequence: CASGRSGGRDPQPQHF.

Details on this clone: One end of the junction varies from germline; a read error may be responsible. The chain couples TRBV6-1 to TRBJ2-3; D is undetermined. The CDR3 has 13 residues. The germline CDR1 and CDR2 sequences are MNHNS and SASEGT. This CDR3 is CASSSKAHYTQYF. The CDR3 DNA follows: TGTGCCAGCAGTTCTAAAGCACACTATACCCAGTATTTT.

V is TRBV19 and J is TRBJ2-5; 10 positions agree with TRBD1. The germline gives CDR1 LNHDA, CDR2 SQIVND (reference sequence). This CDR3 contains 16 residues. J lost 5 bases, V lost 1 base, and 7 bases had no gene match. CDR3 loop: CASSIVRQGAGETQYF. The CDR3 DNA sequence: TGTGCCAGTAGTATAGTTCGACAGGGGGCTGGGGAGACCCAGTACTTC.